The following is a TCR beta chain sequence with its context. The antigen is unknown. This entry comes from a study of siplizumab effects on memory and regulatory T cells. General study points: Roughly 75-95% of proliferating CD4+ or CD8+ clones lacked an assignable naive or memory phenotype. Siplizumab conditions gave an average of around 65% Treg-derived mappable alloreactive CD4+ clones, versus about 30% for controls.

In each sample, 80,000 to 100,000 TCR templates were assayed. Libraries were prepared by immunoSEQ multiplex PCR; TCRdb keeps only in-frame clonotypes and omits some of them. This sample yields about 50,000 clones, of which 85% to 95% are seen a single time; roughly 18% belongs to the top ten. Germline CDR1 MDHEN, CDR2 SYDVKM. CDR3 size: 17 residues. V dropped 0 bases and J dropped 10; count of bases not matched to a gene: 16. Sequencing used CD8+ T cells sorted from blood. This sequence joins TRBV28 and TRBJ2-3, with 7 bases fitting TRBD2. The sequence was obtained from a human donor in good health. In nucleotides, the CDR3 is TGTGCCAGCAGTTTATGCACCGGACTAGTCCCGGCTTGTGCGCAGTATTTT. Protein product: CASSLCTGLVPACAQYF. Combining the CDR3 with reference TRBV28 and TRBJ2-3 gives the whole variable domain DVKVTQSSRYLVKRTGEKVFLECVQDMDHENMFWYRQDPGLGLRLIYFSYDVKMKEKGDIPEGYSVSREKKERFSLILESASTNQTSMYLCASSLCTGLVPACAQYFGPGTRLTVL.